This paragraph covers one T cell receptor (beta chain) sequence. What it recognizes is unknown. Unique molecular identifiers (one per individual cDNA molecule) were attached. Each CDR3 protein gets one entry after TCRdb re-called the 5' RACE reads with MiXCR. The table includes some 80,000 distinct CDR3 sequences, over 9.5% detected once. The sample originates from a study of early T cells in non-severe SARS-CoV-2 infection. Study summary: Bulk RNA taken from unsorted whole blood was sequenced, leaving chains unpaired. Study-level points and caveats: Sequences matched to VDJdb favored anti-spike CD8 responses, while private and CD4 specificities were missed.

With V trimmed by 3 bases and J by 0 bases, 2 bases remained unmatched. The CDR3 totals 16 residues. Germline CDR1 reads MGHRA; CDR2 reads YSYEKL. The sample was whole blood, taken at baseline. This receptor was identified in an adult who was a healthcare worker with PCR-confirmed SARS-CoV-2 infection or an uninfected control (not recorded which). The genes are TRBV4-1 and TRBJ2-1, with 10 bases identical to TRBD2. The CDR3 region is CASSHPSGSSYNEQFF. The DNA for the CDR3 is TGCGCCAGCAGCCATCCTAGCGGGAGCTCCTACAATGAGCAGTTCTTC.